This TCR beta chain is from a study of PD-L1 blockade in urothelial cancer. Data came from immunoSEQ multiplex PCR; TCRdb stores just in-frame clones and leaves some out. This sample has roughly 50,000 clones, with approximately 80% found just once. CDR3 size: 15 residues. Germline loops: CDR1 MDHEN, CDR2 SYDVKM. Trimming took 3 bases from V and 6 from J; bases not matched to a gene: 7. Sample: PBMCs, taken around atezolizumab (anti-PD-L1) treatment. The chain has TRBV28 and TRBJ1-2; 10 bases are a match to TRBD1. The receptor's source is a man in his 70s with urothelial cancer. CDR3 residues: CASSFPTGQGNGYTF. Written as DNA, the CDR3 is TGTGCCAGCAGTTTCCCCACGGGACAGGGGAATGGCTACACCTTC.